This record covers a single TCR beta chain. The data were taken from a study of blood T cell repertoires in COVID-19. Study-level background: T cells, B-cell-depleted T cells, or PBMCs provided the cDNA or gDNA that served as material.

In Seattle, patients joined the study during active infection and were tracked longitudinally. Authors' processing steps: Reference gene primer amplification in the assay estimated nucleated cell counts. TCRdb's copy holds only in-frame clones and misses some; the assay was immunoSEQ multiplex PCR. V, J and clone size derive from that table, while D and trimming were established from the DNA sequence. In the table there are 200,000 to 250,000 clones, 80% to 95% of which are singletons. The sequence was obtained from a man between 60 and 75 years old with COVID-19, enrolled during active disease. Sequenced input: peripheral blood.

The CDR3 region has the DNA TGTGCCAGCACTTCTTCTCCAGGCACCCAAGAGACCCAGTACTTC. Amino acid sequence: CASTSSPGTQETQYF. This chain joins TRBV5-4 and TRBJ2-5; D gene ambiguous. This CDR3 contains 15 residues. V shed 6 bases and J shed 1 base, with 16 bases lying between them. The germline V gene has CDR1 SGHNT and CDR2 YYREEE (reference sequence).